The 20 T cell receptor beta chains below come from one sample, sequenced in a study of cytomegalovirus exposure and HLA in healthy donors (dated by TCRdb to about 2017). Libraries were prepared through the immunoSEQ multiplex PCR assay. A mixture of 60 forward primers for TCR Vbeta segments and 13 reverse primers for TCR Jbeta segments was used in the multiplex PCR. TCRdb retrieved this table from immuneACCESS and kept in-frame rearrangements only. Not all clones are present; in checked studies, unresolved V genes account for under half, and no reason is known for the remainder. The sample profile shows 150,000 to 200,000 clones; about 80% of them were found once. In total, the top ten clones hold roughly 2.1% of the sample. Material: PBMCs. Source of these receptors: a woman aged 18-29 years in good health and CMV-seropositive.

This clone was picked up a small number of times. The V call is TRBV19, the J call TRBJ1-6; 7 bases are shared with TRBD1. The germline gives CDR1 LNHDA, CDR2 SQIVND (reference sequence). The CDR3 has 14 residues. The J segment lost 6 bases and the V segment lost 5 bases, leaving 4 bases of the junction unmatched. CDR3 sequence reads: CASSSGQVNSPLHF. CDR3 DNA: TGTGCCAGTAGTTCCGGACAGGTTAATTCACCCCTCCACTTT.

V gene TRBV19 combines with J gene TRBJ1-5; no clear D. In germline, CDR1 is LNHDA, CDR2 SQIVND (reference sequence). The ends were cut back, 3 bases at V and 0 bases at J, with 12 bases in the middle. The CDR3 is 16 amino acids. The CDR3 loop is CASSIQTGYSNQPQHF. The CDR3 nucleotides read TGTGCCAGTAGTATTCAAACCGGGTATAGCAATCAGCCCCAGCATTTT.

This clone was observed once. V gene TRBV4-1 combines with J gene TRBJ1-1; no definite D call. With 2 bases removed from V and 6 bases from J, the gap between germline ends came to 10 bases. Germline V gene data show CDR1 as MGHRA and CDR2 as YSYEKL. The CDR3 length is 13 residues. CDR3 in amino acids: CASSQRVLAEAFF. CDR3 bases: TGCGCCAGCAGCCAACGGGTTCTAGCTGAAGCTTTCTTT.

The table lists this clone with a few counts. The CDR3 here is CASSKTREETQYF. The DNA of the CDR3 is TGTGCCAGTAGTAAGACTAGGGAGGAGACCCAGTACTTC. The chain combines TRBV19 with TRBJ2-5; tentative D call: TRBD2 (6 bases). The germline gives CDR1 LNHDA, CDR2 SQIVND (reference sequence). With 4 bases removed from V and 5 bases from J, the gap between germline ends came to 11 bases. The CDR3 is 13 residues long.

This chain links TRBV28 with TRBJ2-1, with D perhaps TRBD1 (6 bases). V lost 2 bases to trimming and J lost 2 bases, with 10 bases between them. Germline V gene sequence: CDR1 MDHEN, CDR2 SYDVKM. The CDR3 sequence is 15 residues long. The CDR3 DNA is TGTGCCAGCAGTTTAGGAGAGGGGGCCTACAATGAGCAGTTCTTC. Its protein product is CASSLGEGAYNEQFF.

This clone was recorded only once. The rearrangement joins TRBV2 to TRBJ2-7, with D hard to call. The germline V and J ends were trimmed by 2 bases and 4 bases, with 12 bases remaining between them. Germline V gene data show CDR1 as SNHLY and CDR2 as FYNNEI. CDR3 length: 14 residues. The CDR3 region has the DNA TGTGCCAGCAGTGAACCGGGTGTGCTATACGAGCAGTACTTC. It encodes CASSEPGVLYEQYF. Together with reference TRBV2 and TRBJ2-7, the CDR3 gives the full variable domain: EPEVTQTPSHQVTQMGQEVILRCVPISNHLYFYWYRQILGQKVEFLVSFYNNEISEKSEIFDDQFSVERPDGSNFTLKIRSTKLEDSAMYFCASSEPGVLYEQYFGPGTRLTVT.

This chain connects TRBV9 to TRBJ2-3; TRBD2 matches 14 bases. The germline V gene has CDR1 SGDLS and CDR2 YYNGEE. The trim removed 2 bases at V and 6 bases at J, leaving 8 bases unmatched. This CDR3 comprises 17 residues. The CDR3 is CASSVNPTSGGADTQYF. CDR3 in DNA: TGTGCCAGCAGCGTGAACCCGACTAGCGGGGGGGCTGATACGCAGTATTTT.

The CDR3 protein is CASSYPGQGKGGEQFF. CDR3 in DNA: TGTGCCAGCAGCTACCCGGGACAGGGTAAGGGTGGTGAGCAGTTCTTC. V and J are TRBV5-4 and TRBJ2-1; 9 bases are shared with TRBD1. Germline CDR1 SGHNT, CDR2 YYREEE (reference sequence). With V trimmed by 3 bases and J by 9 bases, 13 bases remained unmatched. This CDR3 region has 16 residues.

The V gene is TRBV4-2, the J gene TRBJ1-4, with D maybe TRBD1 (6 bases). From germline, CDR1 is LGHNA and CDR2 YNFKEQ. This CDR3 spans 18 amino acids. V was pared by 1 base and J by 4 bases, with 19 bases between. The CDR3 loop reads CASSQVRVQGRYNEKLFF. The CDR3 coding sequence is TGTGCCAGCAGCCAAGTCAGGGTACAGGGCCGATATAATGAAAAACTGTTTTTT.

CDR3 protein: CASSLVGGDTEAFF. The CDR3 DNA is TGTGCCAGCAGCTTAGTCGGGGGAGACACTGAAGCTTTCTTT. The chain links TRBV11-1 to TRBJ1-1, with a tentative D call TRBD1 (5 bases). CDR1 is SGHAT, CDR2 FQDESV, per germline (reference sequence). The CDR3 has 14 amino acids. V shed 1 base and J shed 3 bases, with 9 bases lying between them.

The chain couples TRBV27 to TRBJ2-7, with 9 nucleotides matching TRBD2. Trimming cost V 3 bases and J 0 bases; bases outside gene matches: 12. Germline CDR1 reads MNHEY; CDR2 reads SMNVEV (reference sequence). The CDR3 contains 18 residues. CDR3 nucleotide sequence: TGTGCCAGCAGTTTCAATCCAACCGGGACTAGCTTCTCCTACGAGCAGTACGTC. Translated, it gives CASSFNPTGTSFSYEQYV.

This clone was seen only once. This sequence joins TRBV19 and TRBJ1-5; TRBD1 is a possible D gene (6 bases). CDR3 size: 17 residues. The ends were cut back, 5 bases at V and 4 bases at J, with 21 bases in the middle. In germline, CDR1 is LNHDA, CDR2 SQIVND (reference sequence). For the CDR3, the DNA is TGTGCCAGTAGTCCACGGGGGGACACCTGGCGAAATCAGCCCCAGCATTTT. The encoded protein is CASSPRGDTWRNQPQHF. The entire variable domain, with the rest obtained from reference TRBV19 and TRBJ1-5, is as follows: DGGITQSPKYLFRKEGQNVTLSCEQNLNHDAMYWYRQDPGQGLRLIYYSQIVNDFQKGDIAEGYSVSREKKESFPLTVTSAQKNPTAFYLCASSPRGDTWRNQPQHFGDGTRLSIL.

This chain uses TRBV6-1 with TRBJ2-7; maybe TRBD2 (6 bases). Germline-derived CDR1 and CDR2 are MNHNS and SASEGT. The CDR3 loop spans 14 amino acids. The V end was cut by 4 bases, the J end by 7 bases, with 17 bases between. CDR3 region: CASSVGDGGAEQYF. The CDR3 DNA reads as TGTGCCAGCAGTGTTGGGGACGGCGGGGCGGAGCAGTACTTC.

This clone has more than one count but fewer than ten. The J gene is TRBJ2-7, the V gene TRBV19; unclear D gene. This CDR3 is built from 10 residues. V was pared by 5 bases and J by 10 bases, with 9 bases between. Germline CDR1 LNHDA, CDR2 SQIVND (reference sequence). The CDR3 DNA reads as TGTGCCAGTAGTTTGACACCACAGTACGTC. Its protein is CASSLTPQYV.

V is TRBV6-5 and J is TRBJ2-3, with 8 bases identical to TRBD2. There are 14 residues in the CDR3. Germline CDR1 and CDR2: MNHEY and SVGAGI. J was trimmed by 0 bases and V by 10 bases; bases with no gene match: 6. In nucleotides, the CDR3 is TGTGCCACCCGACTAGCGACTAGCACAGATACGCAGTATTTT. Its translation: CATRLATSTDTQYF.

The chain is built from TRBV4-2 and TRBJ2-3, with 7 bases that match TRBD2. The CDR3 contains 22 residues. The germline CDR1 and CDR2 sequences are LGHNA and YNFKEQ. V shed 0 bases and J 0 bases; nucleotides not matched to a gene: 21. The CDR3 nucleotides are TGTGCCAGCAGCCAAGACCCTAATAGAGGGAGGGGTTGGCTGTCTAGCACAGATACGCAGTATTTT. Protein product: CASSQDPNRGRGWLSSTDTQYF.

The rearrangement uses TRBV4-2 and TRBJ1-3; D unresolved. Trimming stripped 3 bases from V and 0 bases from J, with 9 bases between. The CDR3 spans 15 residues. Per germline, CDR1 LGHNA and CDR2 YNFKEQ. The CDR3, as DNA: TGTGCCAGCAGCCACACGCGGGCCTCTGGAAACACCATATATTTT. Protein sequence: CASSHTRASGNTIYF.

This clone is a singleton in its sample. V gene TRBV27 combines with J gene TRBJ2-5, with TRBD2 identical over 10 bases. In germline, CDR1 is MNHEY, CDR2 SMNVEV (reference sequence). J was trimmed by 14 bases and V by 5 bases; bases with no gene match: 11. The length of the CDR3 is 13 residues. CDR3 protein: CASSETLTSGAYF. The CDR3 nucleotides are TGTGCCAGCAGTGAGACCCTAACTAGCGGGGCTTACTTC.

This sequence joins TRBV5-1 and TRBJ2-1, with TRBD2 matching 11 bases. The CDR3 runs 18 residues. The germline CDR1 and CDR2 sequences are SGHRS and YFSETQ. The V and J ends lost 4 bases and 4 bases, in that order; junction bases with no gene match: 13. As DNA, the CDR3 is TGCGCCAGCAGCCAGAGGGCGCCACTAGCGGGGGATTACAATGAGCAGTTCTTC. It specifies CASSQRAPLAGDYNEQFF.

The chain has TRBV10-1 and TRBJ1-1; TRBD1 aligns across 9 bases. The trim removed 3 bases at V and 4 bases at J, leaving 6 bases unmatched. Germline V lookup: CDR1 WNHNN, CDR2 SYGVQD (reference sequence). CDR3 length: 15 residues. The CDR3 coding sequence is TGCGCCAGCAGTGAAACCGGGACAGGGACCACTGAAGCTTTCTTT. This translates into CASSETGTGTTEAFF.